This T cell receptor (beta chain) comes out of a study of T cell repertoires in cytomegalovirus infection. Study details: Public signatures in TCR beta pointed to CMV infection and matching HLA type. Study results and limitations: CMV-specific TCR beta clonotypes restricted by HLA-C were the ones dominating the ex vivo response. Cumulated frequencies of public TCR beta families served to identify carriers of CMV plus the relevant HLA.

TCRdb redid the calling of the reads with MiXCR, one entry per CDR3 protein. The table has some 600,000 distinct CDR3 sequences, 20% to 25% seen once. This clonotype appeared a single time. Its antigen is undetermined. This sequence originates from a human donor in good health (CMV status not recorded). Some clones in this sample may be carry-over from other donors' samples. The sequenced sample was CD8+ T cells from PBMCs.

The CDR3 loop is CSVEVSPYNEQFF. As DNA, the CDR3 is TGCAGCGTTGAGGTCAGTCCCTACAATGAGCAGTTCTTC. The chain recombines TRBV29-1 with TRBJ2-1; no clear D gene. With 3 bases removed from V and 2 bases from J, the gap between germline ends came to 8 bases. CDR3 length: 13 residues. Germline V gene lookup returns CDR1 SQVTM and CDR2 ANQGSEA.